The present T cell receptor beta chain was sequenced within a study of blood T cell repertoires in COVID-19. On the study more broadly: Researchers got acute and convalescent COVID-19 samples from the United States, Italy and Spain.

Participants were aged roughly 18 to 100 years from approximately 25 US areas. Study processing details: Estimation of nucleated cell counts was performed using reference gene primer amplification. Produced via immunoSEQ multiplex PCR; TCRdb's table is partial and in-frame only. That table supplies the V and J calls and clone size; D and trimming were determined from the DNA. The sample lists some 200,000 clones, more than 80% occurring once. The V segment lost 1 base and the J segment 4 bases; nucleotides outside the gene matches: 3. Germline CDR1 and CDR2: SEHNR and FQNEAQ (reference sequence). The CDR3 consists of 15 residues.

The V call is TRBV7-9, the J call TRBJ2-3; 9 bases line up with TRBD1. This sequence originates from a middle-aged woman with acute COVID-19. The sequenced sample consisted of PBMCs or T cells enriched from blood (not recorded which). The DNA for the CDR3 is TGTGCCAGCAGCTTAGGGGGACAGGGAGCAGATACGCAGTATTTT. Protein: CASSLGGQGADTQYF.